This T cell receptor beta chain was retrieved from a study of blood T cell repertoires in COVID-19. About the study: Samples of COVID-19 (acute and convalescent) were obtained from the United States, Italy and Spain.

Here immunoSEQ multiplex PCR was the method, and the copy in TCRdb shows in-frame clones only, minus some. This table has approximately 280,000 clones, around 90% appearing once. J gave up 5 bases and V 2 bases, and 8 bases lay outside the gene matches. This CDR3 contains 15 residues. Germline CDR1 is KGHSH and CDR2 is LQKENI. The receptor comes from a man aged 18 to 29 with active or convalescent COVID-19. What was sequenced was peripheral blood. This rearrangement joins TRBV18 to TRBJ1-2, with 7 bases aligning to TRBD1. CDR3 sequence: CASSPEGAPRYGYTF. As DNA, the CDR3 is TGTGCCAGCTCACCAGAGGGGGCTCCGCGGTATGGCTACACCTTC.